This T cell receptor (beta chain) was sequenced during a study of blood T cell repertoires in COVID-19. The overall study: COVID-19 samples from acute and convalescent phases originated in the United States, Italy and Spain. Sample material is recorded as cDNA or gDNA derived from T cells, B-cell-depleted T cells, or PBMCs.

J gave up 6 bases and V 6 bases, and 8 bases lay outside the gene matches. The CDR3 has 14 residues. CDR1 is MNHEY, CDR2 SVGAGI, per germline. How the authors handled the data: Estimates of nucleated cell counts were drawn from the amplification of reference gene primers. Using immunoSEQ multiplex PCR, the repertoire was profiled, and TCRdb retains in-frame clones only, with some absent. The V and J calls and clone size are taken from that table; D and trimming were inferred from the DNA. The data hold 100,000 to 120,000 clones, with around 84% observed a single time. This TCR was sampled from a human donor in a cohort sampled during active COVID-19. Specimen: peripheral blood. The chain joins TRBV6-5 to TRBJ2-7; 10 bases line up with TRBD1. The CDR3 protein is CASSLDRGRSEQYF. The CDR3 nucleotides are TGTGCCAGCAGCCTTGACAGGGGGCGCTCCGAGCAGTACTTC.